This TCR beta chain derives from a study of T cell responses to AZD1222 COVID-19 vaccine. Points from the study as a whole: Epitopes outside B.1.351 and B.1.1.7 mutated regions reportedly drew nearly half of spike TCRs.

The assay was immunoSEQ multiplex PCR, and TCRdb's table has in-frame clones only and misses some. The sample contains roughly 200,000 clones, about 86% of which appear only once. The germline V and J ends were trimmed by 3 bases and 2 bases, with 10 bases remaining between them. This CDR3 contains 15 residues. The germline V gene encodes CDR1 LGHNT and CDR2 FRNRAP. As regards this clone: No antigen is known for it.

The rearrangement joins TRBV12-5 to TRBJ2-2; D is uncertain. Sequences were derived from peripheral blood, sampled on day 0 of AZD1222 vaccination. This receptor was obtained from an adult in good health. The CDR3 reads CASGFEHHNTGELFF. CDR3 nucleotides: TGTGCTAGTGGTTTCGAACACCATAACACCGGGGAGCTGTTTTTT.